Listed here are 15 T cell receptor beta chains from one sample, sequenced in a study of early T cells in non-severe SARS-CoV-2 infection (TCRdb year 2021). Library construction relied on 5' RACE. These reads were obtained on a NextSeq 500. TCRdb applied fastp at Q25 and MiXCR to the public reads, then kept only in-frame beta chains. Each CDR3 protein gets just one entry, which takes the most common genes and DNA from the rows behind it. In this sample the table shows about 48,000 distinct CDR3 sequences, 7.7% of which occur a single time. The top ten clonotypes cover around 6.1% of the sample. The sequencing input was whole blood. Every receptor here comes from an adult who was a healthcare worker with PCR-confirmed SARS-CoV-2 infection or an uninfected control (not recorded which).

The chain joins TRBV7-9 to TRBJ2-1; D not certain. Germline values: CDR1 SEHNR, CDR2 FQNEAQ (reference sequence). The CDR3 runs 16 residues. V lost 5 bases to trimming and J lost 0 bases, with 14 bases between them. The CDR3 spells CASSPSGSFSYNEQFF. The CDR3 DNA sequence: TGTGCCAGCAGCCCCTCGGGCTCCTTCTCCTACAATGAGCAGTTCTTC.

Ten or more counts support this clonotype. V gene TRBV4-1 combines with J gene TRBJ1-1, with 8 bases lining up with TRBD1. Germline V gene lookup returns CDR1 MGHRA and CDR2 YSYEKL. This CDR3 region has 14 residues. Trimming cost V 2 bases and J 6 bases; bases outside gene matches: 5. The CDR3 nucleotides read TGCGCCAGCAGCCAACTGACAGGGGCGGCTGAAGCTTTCTTT. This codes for CASSQLTGAAEAFF.

This CDR3 is CASSQVMGDRSSYEQYF. DNA of the CDR3: TGCGCCAGCAGCCAAGTCATGGGAGACAGAAGCTCCTACGAGCAGTACTTC. This chain connects TRBV4-1 to TRBJ2-7, with D perhaps matching TRBD1 or TRBD2 (5 bases each). Germline V lookup: CDR1 MGHRA, CDR2 YSYEKL. The CDR3 covers 17 residues. Trimming took off 1 base at V and 0 bases at J, with 16 bases between the two ends.

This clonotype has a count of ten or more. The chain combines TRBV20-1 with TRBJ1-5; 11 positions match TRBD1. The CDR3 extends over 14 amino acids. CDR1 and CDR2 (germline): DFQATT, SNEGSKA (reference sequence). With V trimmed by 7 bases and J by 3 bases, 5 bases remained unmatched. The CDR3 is CSVTGQGANQPQHF. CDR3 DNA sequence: TGCAGTGTAACAGGACAGGGGGCCAATCAGCCCCAGCATTTT.

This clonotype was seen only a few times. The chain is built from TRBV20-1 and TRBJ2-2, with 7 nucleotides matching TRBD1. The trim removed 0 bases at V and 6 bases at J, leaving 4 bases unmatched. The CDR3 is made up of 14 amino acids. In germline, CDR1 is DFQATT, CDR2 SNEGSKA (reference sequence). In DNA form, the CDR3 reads TGCAGTGCTAGAGATACAGGGGACGCCGGGGAGCTGTTTTTT. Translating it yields CSARDTGDAGELFF.

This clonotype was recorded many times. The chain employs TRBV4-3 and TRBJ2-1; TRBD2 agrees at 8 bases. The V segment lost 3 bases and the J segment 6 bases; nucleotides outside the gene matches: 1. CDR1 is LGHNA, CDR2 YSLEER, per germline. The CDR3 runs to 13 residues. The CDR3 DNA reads TGCGCCAGCAGCCACGGACTAGCCAATGAGCAGTTCTTC. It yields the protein CASSHGLANEQFF.

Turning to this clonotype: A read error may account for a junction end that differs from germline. The CDR3: CANSLRRQLNTGELFF. The CDR3 DNA follows: TGTGCCAACAGCTTAAGACGTCAGTTGAACACCGGGGAGCTGTTTTTT. This chain connects TRBV7-3 to TRBJ2-2; no reliable D call. The CDR3 contains 16 residues. The V gene's germline CDR1 is SGHTA and CDR2 FQGTGA.

The CDR3 sequence: CASSQGNSNQPQHF. The CDR3 nucleotides read TGTGCCAGCAGCCAGGGAAATAGCAATCAGCCCCAGCATTTT. This rearrangement joins TRBV14 to TRBJ1-5; no firm D call. CDR3 size: 14 residues. The ends were cut back, 3 bases at V and 0 bases at J, with 6 bases in the middle. Germline V gene data show CDR1 as SGHDN and CDR2 as FVKESK.

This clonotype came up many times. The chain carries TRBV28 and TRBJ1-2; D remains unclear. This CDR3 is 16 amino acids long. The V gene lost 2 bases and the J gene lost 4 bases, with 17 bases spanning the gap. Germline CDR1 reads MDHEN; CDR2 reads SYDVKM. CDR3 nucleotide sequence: TGTGCCAGCAGTTTACAGGCGTCTATCAGATCCTATGGCTACACCTTC. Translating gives CASSLQASIRSYGYTF.

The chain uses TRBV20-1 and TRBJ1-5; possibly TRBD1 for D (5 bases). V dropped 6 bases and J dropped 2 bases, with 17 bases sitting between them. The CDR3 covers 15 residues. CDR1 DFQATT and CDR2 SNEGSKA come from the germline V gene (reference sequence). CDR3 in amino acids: CSAPQVVGGNQPQHF. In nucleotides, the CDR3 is TGCAGTGCCCCTCAGGTGGTAGGGGGCAATCAGCCCCAGCATTTT.

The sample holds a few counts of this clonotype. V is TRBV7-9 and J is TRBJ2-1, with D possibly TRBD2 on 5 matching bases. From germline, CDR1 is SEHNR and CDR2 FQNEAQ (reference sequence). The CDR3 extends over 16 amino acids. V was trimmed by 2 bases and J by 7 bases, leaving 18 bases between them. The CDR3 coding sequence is TGTGCCAGCAGCTTAAGTTTGGGGAGTGCGGCGAATGAGCAGTTCTTC. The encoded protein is CASSLSLGSAANEQFF.

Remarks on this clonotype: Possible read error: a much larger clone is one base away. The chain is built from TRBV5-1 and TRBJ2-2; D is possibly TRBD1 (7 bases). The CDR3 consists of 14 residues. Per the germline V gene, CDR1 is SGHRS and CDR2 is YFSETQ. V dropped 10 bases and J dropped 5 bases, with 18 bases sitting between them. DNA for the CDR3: TGCGCCGGCGGCATACAGGGGAGGACCGGGGAGCTGTTTTTT. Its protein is CAGGIQGRTGELFF.

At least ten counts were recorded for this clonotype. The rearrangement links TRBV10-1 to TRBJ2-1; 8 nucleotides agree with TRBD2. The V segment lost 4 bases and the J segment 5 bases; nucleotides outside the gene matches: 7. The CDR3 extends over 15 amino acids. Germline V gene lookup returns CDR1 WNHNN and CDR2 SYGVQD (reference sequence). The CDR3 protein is CASSVGGGTDNEQFF. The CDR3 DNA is TGCGCCAGCAGTGTCGGCGGGGGGACCGACAATGAGCAGTTCTTC.

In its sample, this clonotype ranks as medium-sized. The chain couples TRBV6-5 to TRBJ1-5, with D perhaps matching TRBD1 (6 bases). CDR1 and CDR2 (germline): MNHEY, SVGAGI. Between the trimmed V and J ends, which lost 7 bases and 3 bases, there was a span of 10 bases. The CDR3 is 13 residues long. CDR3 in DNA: TGTGCCAGCACCCTGGGGGCCAATCAGCCCCAGCATTTT. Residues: CASTLGANQPQHF.

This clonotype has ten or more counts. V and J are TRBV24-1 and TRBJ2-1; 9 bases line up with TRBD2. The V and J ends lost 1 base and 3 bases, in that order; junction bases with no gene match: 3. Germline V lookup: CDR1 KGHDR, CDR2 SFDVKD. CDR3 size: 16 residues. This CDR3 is CATSDLAGGRYNEQFF. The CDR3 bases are TGTGCCACCAGTGATTTAGCGGGGGGCCGCTACAATGAGCAGTTCTTC.